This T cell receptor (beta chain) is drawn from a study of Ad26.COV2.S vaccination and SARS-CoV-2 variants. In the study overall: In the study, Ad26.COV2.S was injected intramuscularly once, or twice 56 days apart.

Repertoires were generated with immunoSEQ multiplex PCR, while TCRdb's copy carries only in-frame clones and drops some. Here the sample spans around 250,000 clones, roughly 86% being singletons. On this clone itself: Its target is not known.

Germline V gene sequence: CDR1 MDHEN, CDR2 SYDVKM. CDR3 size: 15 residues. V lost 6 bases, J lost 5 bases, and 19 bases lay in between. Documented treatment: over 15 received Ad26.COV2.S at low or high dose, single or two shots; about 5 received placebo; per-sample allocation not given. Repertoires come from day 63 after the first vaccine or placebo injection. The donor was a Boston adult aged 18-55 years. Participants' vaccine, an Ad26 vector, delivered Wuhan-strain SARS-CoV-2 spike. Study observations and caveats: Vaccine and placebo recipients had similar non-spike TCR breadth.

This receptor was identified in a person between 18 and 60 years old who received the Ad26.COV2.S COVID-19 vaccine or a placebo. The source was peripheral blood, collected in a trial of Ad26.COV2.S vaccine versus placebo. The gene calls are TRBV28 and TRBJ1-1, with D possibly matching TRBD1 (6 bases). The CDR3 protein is CASSAPGGARTEAFF. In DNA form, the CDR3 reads TGTGCCAGCAGCGCCCCGGGGGGCGCGCGGACTGAAGCTTTCTTT.